One and the same sample provided the 21 T cell receptor beta chains below, sequenced in a study of T-cell memory formation after mild COVID-19. TCRdb processed the 5' RACE reads anew with MiXCR; each CDR3 protein has one entry. The sample yields around 340,000 distinct CDR3 sequences, about an eighth seen once. The sample was PBMCs or a T cell subset sorted from them (not recorded which). The source of these receptors is a young man who had mild COVID-19 (a few samples of this study predate the infection). Cell type and time point are not known.

The table lists this clonotype with many counts. The chain links TRBV5-4 to TRBJ2-3; D not resolved. Trimming took 3 bases from V and 2 from J, leaving 4 bases between them. Germline V CDR1 and CDR2: SGHNT, YYREEE (reference sequence). The CDR3 is 12 residues long. The CDR3 nucleotides read TGTGCCAGCAGCTCCACCACAGATACGCAGTATTTT. Translated: CASSSTTDTQYF.

This clonotype has only a few counts. The chain is built from TRBV29-1 and TRBJ2-5; D uncertain. Trimming removed 6 bases from V and 2 bases from J, with 7 bases in between. CDR1 and CDR2 from the germline V gene are SQVTM and ANQGSEA. CDR3 length: 11 amino acids. CDR3 residues: CSVGPQETQYF. The DNA for the CDR3 is TGCAGCGTCGGACCACAAGAGACCCAGTACTTC. The variable domain in full, completed from reference TRBV29-1 and TRBJ2-5, reads SAVISQKPSRDICQRGTSLTIQCQVDSQVTMMFWYRQQPGQSLTLIATANQGSEATYESGFVIDKFPISRPNLTFSTLTVSNMSPEDSSIYLCSVGPQETQYFGPGTRLLVL.

This clonotype has a handful of counts. The V and J genes are TRBV29-1 and TRBJ1-3; 8 bases align to TRBD1. Trimming removed 7 bases from V and 7 bases from J; junction bases left unmatched: 12. The CDR3 covers 14 residues. Germline assignment: CDR1 SQVTM and CDR2 ANQGSEA. The CDR3 region has the DNA TGCAGCGCTGGGGGCCTACAGGGGGACAACACCATATATTTT. It translates to CSAGGLQGDNTIYF.

The chain uses TRBV7-2 and TRBJ1-1; D ambiguous. Per the germline V gene, CDR1 is SGHTA and CDR2 is FQGNSA. Trimming left V 0 bases short and J 10 bases short, with 12 bases between. This CDR3 spans 13 amino acids. The CDR3 coding sequence is TGTGCCAGCAGCTTAGCTCGGACGCTCGGAGCTTTCTTT. It yields the protein CASSLARTLGAFF.

V and J are TRBV5-6 and TRBJ1-2; possible D gene TRBD1, 6 bases. The germline gives CDR1 SGHDT, CDR2 YYEEEE. Trimming removed 0 bases from V and 2 bases from J, with 8 bases in between. This CDR3 has 14 amino acids. The CDR3 region is CASSLDQGNYGYTF. Written as DNA, the CDR3 is TGTGCCAGCAGCTTGGATCAGGGGAACTATGGCTACACCTTC.

The chain has TRBV7-9 and TRBJ1-1, with a tentative D call TRBD1 (5 bases). The CDR3 covers 15 residues. In germline, CDR1 is SEHNR, CDR2 FQNEAQ (reference sequence). V was clipped by 5 bases and J by 0 bases, with 13 bases between them. The DNA of the CDR3 is TGTGCCAGCAGCCCCCAAGACAGAATGAACACTGAAGCTTTCTTT. This encodes CASSPQDRMNTEAFF.

The chain joins TRBV7-2 to TRBJ2-5; 9 bases line up with TRBD2. Germline V gives CDR1 SGHTA, CDR2 FQGNSA. This CDR3 region has 16 residues. Unmatched junction bases numbered 12, after V lost 7 bases and J lost 3 bases. CDR3 DNA: TGTGCCAGCATCCCAAGCGGGGTAGCGGGGGAAGAGACCCAGTACTTC. This translates into CASIPSGVAGEETQYF.

This chain links TRBV7-9 with TRBJ1-6; no clear D. V lost 5 bases and J 8 bases, leaving 10 bases between the germline ends. The length of the CDR3 is 13 residues. Per germline, CDR1 SEHNR and CDR2 FQNEAQ (reference sequence). CDR3 sequence: CASSPRGDSPLHF. CDR3 bases: TGTGCCAGCAGCCCCCGGGGTGATTCACCCCTCCACTTT. The whole variable domain, remainder taken from reference TRBV7-9 and TRBJ1-6, is DTGVSQNPRHKITKRGQNVTFRCDPISEHNRLYWYRQTLGQGPEFLTYFQNEAQLEKSRLLSDRFSAERPKGSFSTLEIQRTEQGDSAMYLCASSPRGDSPLHFGNGTRLTVT.

This clonotype has a count of ten or more. The chain carries TRBV20-1 and TRBJ2-4; 7 bases agree with TRBD1. V was clipped by 0 bases and J by 0 bases; unmatched bases: 8. This CDR3 comprises 17 residues. The germline gives CDR1 DFQATT, CDR2 SNEGSKA (reference sequence). As DNA, the CDR3 is TGCAGTGCTAGAGATCCGGGGACAGACCTAGCCAAAAACATTCAGTACTTC. Translated, it gives CSARDPGTDLAKNIQYF.

V gene TRBV6-1 combines with J gene TRBJ1-1; D is unclear. The ends were cut back, 2 bases at V and 3 bases at J, with 10 bases in the middle. CDR3 length equals 14 residues. Germline CDR1 is MNHNS and CDR2 is SASEGT. The CDR3 region is CASSENTWDTEAFF. The CDR3, as DNA: TGTGCCAGCAGTGAAAATACATGGGACACTGAAGCTTTCTTT.

The chain uses TRBV20-1 and TRBJ2-2, with D tentatively TRBD1 or TRBD2 (5 bases each). The CDR3 totals 14 residues. CDR1 DFQATT and CDR2 SNEGSKA come from the germline V gene (reference sequence). Deletions cut 3 bases from V and 4 bases from J, with 12 bases between. The CDR3 region is CSARDLGGTGELFF. Here the CDR3 DNA reads TGCAGTGCTAGGGACCTTGGGGGCACCGGGGAGCTGTTTTTT.

This clonotype was detected only a few times. The V gene is TRBV27, the J gene TRBJ1-2; 7 positions match TRBD1. The trim removed 3 bases at V and 2 bases at J, leaving 9 bases unmatched. Germline CDR1 reads MNHEY; CDR2 reads SMNVEV (reference sequence). This CDR3 comprises 16 residues. CDR3: CASSLAQTGTNYGYTF. CDR3 nucleotides: TGTGCCAGCAGTTTGGCCCAGACAGGGACAAACTATGGCTACACCTTC.

This rearrangement joins TRBV7-9 to TRBJ2-1; D not certain. Germline V gene data show CDR1 as SEHNR and CDR2 as FQNEAQ (reference sequence). The CDR3 sequence is 14 residues long. V lost 1 base and J 1 base, leaving 5 bases between the germline ends. The CDR3 sequence is CASSLVRSYNEQFF. The CDR3 nucleotides are TGTGCCAGCAGCTTAGTAAGGTCCTACAATGAGCAGTTCTTC.

This clonotype was counted only a few times. This sequence joins TRBV27 and TRBJ2-2; a possible D gene is TRBD2 (5 bases). The germline gives CDR1 MNHEY, CDR2 SMNVEV (reference sequence). The CDR3 sequence is 13 residues long. V lost 9 bases, J lost 3 bases, and 11 bases lay in between. CDR3 coding DNA: TGTGCCAGTCTTCTGAGGGACACCGGGGAGCTGTTTTTT. Residues: CASLLRDTGELFF.

This chain connects TRBV6-6 to TRBJ1-1; the D gene is possibly TRBD1 (5 bases). CDR3 length: 15 residues. In germline, CDR1 is MNHNY, CDR2 SVGAGI (reference sequence). Trimming removed 2 bases at V and 4 bases at J, with 14 bases between. The CDR3 loop reads CASSYGGWVFTEAFF. The CDR3 region has the DNA TGTGCCAGCAGTTACGGGGGGTGGGTGTTCACTGAAGCTTTCTTT.

This clonotype came up a few times. The chain has TRBV6-5 and TRBJ2-2; 7 nucleotides agree with TRBD1. The J segment lost 4 bases and the V segment lost 2 bases, leaving 4 bases of the junction unmatched. The CDR3 sequence is 15 residues long. Per the germline V gene, CDR1 is MNHEY and CDR2 is SVGAGI. DNA of the CDR3: TGTGCCAGCAGTTACCCTCGGACAGGCACCGGGGAGCTGTTTTTT. It yields the protein CASSYPRTGTGELFF.

The J gene is TRBJ2-1, the V gene TRBV7-9; D might be TRBD1 (6 bases). The CDR3 spans 15 residues. Looked up from germline, CDR1 is SEHNR and CDR2 is FQNEAQ (reference sequence). Trimming removed 5 bases from V and 6 bases from J, with 17 bases in between. CDR3 nucleotides: TGTGCCAGCAGCACCTACAGGGATAGAGTCAATGAGCAGTTCTTC. The encoded protein is CASSTYRDRVNEQFF.

About this clonotype itself: A clone one base away is much larger, so this may be a read error. The chain links TRBV7-2 to TRBJ2-1; D is possibly TRBD1 (6 bases). Trimming removed 1 base from V and 5 bases from J, with 6 bases in between. CDR3 length: 13 residues. The germline CDR1 and CDR2 sequences are SGHTA and FQGNSA. CDR3 residues: CASSLGQDNEQFF. The CDR3 DNA sequence: TGTGCCAGCAGCTTAGGACAGGACAATGAGCAGTTCTTC.

CDR3 bases: TGTGCCAGCAGCCAAGATGGCCAGGTCACAGATACGCAGTATTTT. Translated: CASSQDGQVTDTQYF. V usage is TRBV3-1 and J usage is TRBJ2-3; D gene unclear. The V gene lost 0 bases and the J gene lost 2 bases, with 9 bases spanning the gap. This CDR3 contains 15 residues. CDR1 is LGHDT and CDR2 is YNNKEL in the germline V gene (reference sequence).

In this sample, this clonotype turned up many times. The V and J genes are TRBV7-2 and TRBJ2-6, with D unclear. The length of the CDR3 is 14 residues. V lost 1 base, J lost 2 bases, and 3 bases lay in between. Germline CDR1 is SGHTA and CDR2 is FQGNSA. This CDR3 reads CASSLGPGANVLTF. The CDR3, as DNA: TGTGCCAGCAGCTTAGGCCCTGGGGCCAACGTCCTGACTTTC.

V and J are TRBV7-2 and TRBJ2-3; no firm D call. Germline values: CDR1 SGHTA, CDR2 FQGNSA. V was pared by 5 bases and J by 0 bases, with 12 bases between. This CDR3 is built from 15 residues. CDR3 residues: CASSAGPGSTDTQYF. Here the CDR3 DNA reads TGTGCCAGCAGCGCAGGACCGGGCAGCACAGATACGCAGTATTTT.